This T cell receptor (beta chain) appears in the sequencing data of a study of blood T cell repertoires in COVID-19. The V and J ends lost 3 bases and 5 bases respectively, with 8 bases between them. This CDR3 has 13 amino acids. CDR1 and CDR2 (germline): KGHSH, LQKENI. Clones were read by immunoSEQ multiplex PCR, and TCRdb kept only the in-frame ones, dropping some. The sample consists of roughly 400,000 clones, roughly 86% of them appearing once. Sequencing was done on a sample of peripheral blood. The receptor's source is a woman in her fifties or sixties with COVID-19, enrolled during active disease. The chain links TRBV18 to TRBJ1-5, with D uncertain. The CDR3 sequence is CASSPGFDQPQHF. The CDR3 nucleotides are TGTGCCAGCTCACCCGGGTTTGATCAGCCCCAGCATTTT.